Shown below are 18 T cell receptor beta chains from a single sample sequenced in a study of T-cell reconstitution after alpha-beta-depleted transplantation in children (dated by TCRdb to the mid-2010s). Library preparation used PCR. Instrument used: Illumina HiSeq 2500. Molecular barcoding was employed in the preparation of TCR libraries, with unique molecular identifiers being used to normalize TCRbeta repertoire quantification. The raw public data were reprocessed by TCRdb itself: fastp quality trimming at Q25, MiXCR clonotype calling, in-frame beta chains only. Here each entry gathers all rows of one CDR3 protein and keeps the most common genes and DNA. The sample has around 480,000 distinct CDR3 sequences on record, about 33% of them singletons. About 2.3% of the sample rests with the top ten. The input for sequencing was PBMCs from the stem cell graft donor, taken from the stem cell graft. All receptors come from a human donor who donated a stem cell graft to a child with aplastic anemia.

This clonotype came up a few times. The rearrangement links TRBV5-6 to TRBJ2-3; unclear D gene. The CDR3 contains 13 residues. V was cut by 3 bases and J by 4 bases, with 9 bases left in between. CDR1 and CDR2 (germline): SGHDT, YYEEEE. The CDR3 protein is CASSSDVPDTQYF. CDR3 nucleotide sequence: TGTGCCAGCAGCTCGGACGTTCCAGATACGCAGTATTTT.

This sequence joins TRBV6-1 and TRBJ1-1; TRBD1 matches at 7 bases. V was clipped by 1 base and J by 4 bases; unmatched bases: 6. Germline V gene data show CDR1 as MNHNS and CDR2 as SASEGT. This CDR3 is built from 15 residues. The CDR3 coding sequence is TGTGCCAGCAGTGAAGTCATCGCAGGGGGCACTGAAGCTTTCTTT. It encodes CASSEVIAGGTEAFF.

The table lists this clonotype with a few counts. The J gene is TRBJ1-2, the V gene TRBV29-1; TRBD1 agrees at 7 bases. J lost 4 bases, V lost 8 bases, and 7 bases had no gene match. The germline CDR1 and CDR2 sequences are SQVTM and ANQGSEA. The CDR3 totals 12 residues. The DNA for the CDR3 is TGCAGCCTGGGGGACAGCTCCTATGGCTACACCTTC. Translation gives CSLGDSSYGYTF.

This clonotype was seen only a few times. The chain couples TRBV9 to TRBJ1-4; D is perhaps TRBD1 (5 bases). Germline V gives CDR1 SGDLS, CDR2 YYNGEE. The CDR3 covers 15 residues. The germline V and J ends were trimmed by 0 bases and 4 bases, with 10 bases remaining between them. The CDR3 bases are TGTGCCAGCAGCGTAGATCTCAGGGATAATGAAAAACTGTTTTTT. Protein product: CASSVDLRDNEKLFF.

This clonotype has just a few counts. The chain uses TRBV20-1 and TRBJ2-2; D is uncertain. The CDR3 is 16 residues long. Germline V lookup: CDR1 DFQATT, CDR2 SNEGSKA (reference sequence). The ends were cut back, 3 bases at V and 0 bases at J, with 14 bases in the middle. The DNA of the CDR3 is TGCAGTGCTAGGCCGGTAGGCGGTTCGAACACCGGGGAGCTGTTTTTT. Its protein is CSARPVGGSNTGELFF.

The chain is built from TRBV20-1 and TRBJ1-1; 12 nucleotides align to TRBD1. This CDR3 contains 15 residues. Germline assignment: CDR1 DFQATT and CDR2 SNEGSKA (reference sequence). Trimming removed 5 bases from V and 0 bases from J; junction bases left unmatched: 4. The CDR3 sequence: CSARGQGALNTEAFF. The CDR3 nucleotides are TGCAGTGCTCGGGGACAGGGGGCGTTGAACACTGAAGCTTTCTTT.

The J gene is TRBJ2-1, the V gene TRBV6-5; TRBD1 might be the D (6 bases). The V end lost 8 bases, the J end lost 4 bases, and 15 bases lay between the germline ends. The germline V gene encodes CDR1 MNHEY and CDR2 SVGAGI. This CDR3 is 14 amino acids long. Here the CDR3 DNA reads TGTGCCAGCCGCCACCAGGACAGTTACAATGAGCAGTTCTTC. Its protein is CASRHQDSYNEQFF.

The V call is TRBV5-6, the J call TRBJ2-3; D unclear. V dropped 4 bases and J dropped 3 bases, with 6 bases sitting between them. The CDR3 has 12 amino acids. The germline V gene encodes CDR1 SGHDT and CDR2 YYEEEE. Here the CDR3 DNA reads TGTGCCAGCAGCGGAGCAACAGATACGCAGTATTTT. This translates into CASSGATDTQYF.

This clonotype was seen more than once but under ten times. CDR3 region: CASITDRDYEQYV. The CDR3 DNA reads as TGTGCCAGCATTACAGACAGGGACTACGAGCAGTACGTC. The chain employs TRBV6-5 and TRBJ2-7; 7 bases match TRBD1. V lost 7 bases and J lost 3; bases outside the gene matches: 6. CDR3 length: 13 amino acids. Germline loops: CDR1 MNHEY, CDR2 SVGAGI.

This clonotype was recorded a few times. CDR3 amino acids: CASSEFGSSGNTIYF. The CDR3 DNA sequence: TGTGCCAGCAGTGAATTCGGGAGCTCTGGAAACACCATATATTTT. The V gene is TRBV25-1, the J gene TRBJ1-3; no definite D call. Germline lookup yields CDR1 MGHDK and CDR2 SYGVNS. The CDR3 extends over 15 amino acids. V lost 1 base and J lost 0, with 7 bases in between. Complete variable domain (other parts from reference TRBV25-1 and TRBJ1-3): EADIYQTPRYLVIGTGKKITLECSQTMGHDKMYWYQQDPGMELHLIHYSYGVNSTEKGDLSSESTVSRIRTEHFPLTLESARPSHTSQYLCASSEFGSSGNTIYFGEGSWLTVV.

This clonotype has just a few counts. The chain uses TRBV5-8 and TRBJ2-2; no firm D call. CDR3 length: 16 amino acids. Between the trimmed V and J ends, which lost 0 bases and 0 bases, there was a span of 9 bases. CDR1 is SGHTS and CDR2 is YDEGEE in the germline V gene. The CDR3 DNA reads TGTGCCAGCAGCTTGGGACTGATTACGAACACCGGGGAGCTGTTTTTT. It specifies CASSLGLITNTGELFF.

A few counts support this clonotype. In nucleotides, the CDR3 is TGTGCCAGCAGCACGGGGACAGGAGCCCTCTACGAGCAGTACGTC. This codes for CASSTGTGALYEQYV. The genes are TRBV7-2 and TRBJ2-7, with 8 bases lining up with TRBD1. The junction had 9 bases not matched to a gene; V was cut back by 5 bases and J by 3 bases. The length of the CDR3 is 15 residues. The germline V gene encodes CDR1 SGHTA and CDR2 FQGNSA.

The sample holds a few counts of this clonotype. The rearrangement uses TRBV6-1 and TRBJ2-1, with D perhaps TRBD2 (5 bases). V lost 5 bases, J lost 4 bases, and 12 bases lay in between. From germline, CDR1 is MNHNS and CDR2 SASEGT. The CDR3 has 14 amino acids. As DNA, the CDR3 is TGTGCCAGCAGTAGCGGAGACCCTTACAATGAGCAGTTCTTC. Amino acid sequence: CASSSGDPYNEQFF.

This rearrangement joins TRBV7-2 to TRBJ2-7; the match to TRBD2 covers 9 bases. The CDR3 runs to 14 residues. The J segment lost 3 bases and the V segment lost 5 bases, leaving 5 bases of the junction unmatched. The V gene's germline CDR1 is SGHTA and CDR2 FQGNSA. The CDR3: CASSQNSGSYEQYF. The CDR3 DNA reads TGTGCCAGCAGCCAAAATAGCGGGAGCTACGAGCAGTACTTC.

V gene TRBV11-2 combines with J gene TRBJ2-3; no clear D. Germline loops: CDR1 SGHAT, CDR2 FQNNGV. V was pared by 0 bases and J by 0 bases, with 7 bases between. This CDR3 is 15 amino acids long. CDR3: CASSLDTASTDTQYF. DNA of the CDR3: TGTGCCAGCAGCTTAGACACGGCTAGCACAGATACGCAGTATTTT. Looking up the rest from reference TRBV11-2 and TRBJ2-3 gives the full variable domain: EAGVAQSPRYKIIEKRQSVAFWCNPISGHATLYWYQQILGQGPKLLIQFQNNGVVDDSQLPKDRFSAERLKGVDSTLKIQPAKLEDSAVYLCASSLDTASTDTQYFGPGTRLTVL.

V and J are TRBV4-3 and TRBJ2-1, with TRBD1 as a possible D gene (5 bases). Germline V CDR1 and CDR2: LGHNA, YSLEER. V was trimmed by 2 bases and J by 8 bases, leaving 22 bases between them. This CDR3 is built from 17 residues. The CDR3 protein is CASSQSFFDSEVDEQFF. As DNA, the CDR3 is TGCGCCAGCAGCCAAAGTTTTTTCGACAGCGAGGTGGATGAGCAGTTCTTC.

This clonotype was observed a handful of times. The genes are TRBV20-1 and TRBJ1-6; maybe TRBD1 (5 bases). The CDR3 extends over 16 amino acids. V gave up 3 bases and J gave up 9 bases, with 21 bases separating them. CDR1 and CDR2 from the germline V gene are DFQATT and SNEGSKA (reference sequence). In nucleotides, the CDR3 is TGCAGTGCTAGTCGCCGGGAGAGGGGACGTGGTTCACCCCTCCACTTT. Its protein is CSASRRERGRGSPLHF.

Comments on this clonotype: The junction differs from germline at one of its ends, possibly a read error. This chain links TRBV29-1 with TRBJ2-7, with TRBD2 identical over 7 bases. Germline CDR1 and CDR2: SQVTM and ANQGSEA. The length of the CDR3 is 13 residues. The CDR3 DNA follows: TGCAGCGTCGAAGCGGGGCCCTCCTACGAGCAGTACTTC. It specifies CSVEAGPSYEQYF.